A selection of T cell receptor beta chains follows, all from one sample in a study of cytomegalovirus exposure and HLA in healthy donors. Libraries were prepared by immunoSEQ multiplex PCR; TCRdb keeps only in-frame clonotypes and omits some of them. The sample records about 130,000 clones, 74% being singletons. Sequenced material: PBMCs. The receptor source for this set is a man between 40 and 49 years old in good health and CMV-seropositive. Each CDR3 is given with its conserved first and last residue. A D gene is named only where the DNA matches it firmly. Rows give clone size only sometimes, using once, few, many, or a class for an expanded clone.

V gene	D gene	clone size	J gene	CDR3 protein	CDR3 DNA
TRBV7-9	TRBD2	-	TRBJ2-7	CASSLRTSGADEQYF	TGTGCCAGCAGCCTGCGGACTAGCGGGGCCGACGAGCAGTACTTC
TRBV19	TRBD2	-	TRBJ2-2	CASRGERGGAGELFF	TGTGCCAGTAGGGGAGAGCGGGGGGGCGCCGGGGAGCTGTTTTTT
TRBV19	-	-	TRBJ1-1	CASSMTRNTEAFF	TGTGCCAGTAGTATGACACGTAACACTGAAGCTTTCTTT
TRBV7-2	TRBD1	few	TRBJ1-4	CASSLMSYGTGGRKLFF	TGTGCCAGCAGCTTAATGAGTTACGGGACAGGGGGGAGAAAACTGTTTTTT
TRBV9	-	few	TRBJ1-2	CASSVATESYGYTF	TGTGCCAGCAGCGTAGCTACAGAAAGCTATGGCTACACCTTC
TRBV29-1	-	-	TRBJ2-2	CSVEVQGIDTGELFF	TGCAGCGTTGAAGTACAGGGTATCGACACCGGGGAGCTGTTTTTT
TRBV7-8	TRBD1	-	TRBJ2-7	CASSDRQGAYEQYF	TGTGCCAGCAGCGACCGACAGGGGGCCTACGAGCAGTACTTC
TRBV29-1	-	-	TRBJ2-5	CAWGREGSQYF	TGCGCTTGGGGCAGGGAAGGTTCCCAGTACTTC
TRBV6-4	TRBD1	few	TRBJ2-4	CAPFPSVADRENIQYF	TGTGCCCCTTTTCCGTCCGTAGCCGACAGGGAAAACATTCAGTACTTC
TRBV30	-	-	TRBJ1-1	CAWRTGVNTEAFF	TGTGCCTGGAGGACGGGAGTGAACACTGAAGCTTTCTTT
TRBV5-1	TRBD2	few	TRBJ2-1	CASTQTSGRSEYEQFF	TGCGCCAGCACCCAAACTAGCGGGAGAAGTGAGTATGAGCAGTTCTTC
TRBV2	-	medium-sized	TRBJ1-2	CASSDPLSGTASSYNYGYTF	TGTGCCAGCAGTGATCCTCTATCGGGAACAGCATCCTCCTATAACTATGGCTACACCTTC
TRBV11-3	-	-	TRBJ2-7	CASSFGHGYEQYF	TGTGCCAGCAGCTTCGGACACGGCTACGAGCAGTACTTC
TRBV25-1	TRBD1	-	TRBJ1-2	CASSLDRVYGYTF	TGTGCCAGCAGCTTGGACAGGGTGTATGGCTACACCTTC
TRBV10-3	-	-	TRBJ1-2	CAISSGSANYGYTF	TGTGCCATCAGCTCGGGATCCGCTAACTATGGCTACACCTTC
TRBV7-2	-	-	TRBJ2-2	CASSLTKLSTGELFF	TGTGCCAGCAGCTTAACTAAGTTAAGCACCGGGGAGCTGTTTTTT
TRBV9	-	-	TRBJ2-6	CASSSSTGANVLTF	TGTGCCAGCAGCTCGTCCACAGGGGCCAACGTCCTGACTTTC
TRBV4-2	TRBD1	-	TRBJ1-2	CASSQGDRLGENGYTF	TGTGCCAGCAGCCAAGGGGACAGGCTCGGGGAGAATGGCTACACCTTC
TRBV9	TRBD1	-	TRBJ1-2	CASSVGDRLNYGYTF	TGTGCCAGCAGCGTAGGGGACAGACTTAACTATGGCTACACCTTC
TRBV27	-	-	TRBJ2-5	CASSQTSYKETQYF	TGTGCCAGCAGTCAAACTAGTTATAAGGAGACCCAGTACTTC
TRBV28	TRBD1	once	TRBJ1-5	CASTLTGAGNQPQHF	TGTGCCAGCACCCTAACAGGGGCGGGAAATCAGCCCCAGCATTTT
TRBV7-8	TRBD2	-	TRBJ2-7	CASSLAGGAGSYYEQYF	TGTGCCAGCAGCTTAGCGGGTGGAGCGGGGTCCTACTACGAGCAGTACTTC
TRBV11-2	-	-	TRBJ2-5	CASSIRGSGFVVEETQYF	TGTGCCAGCAGCATTAGGGGTTCAGGGTTCGTGGTAGAGGAGACCCAGTACTTC
TRBV5-6	-	-	TRBJ2-3	CASIRRTGGGLGTDTQYF	TGTGCCAGCATTCGACGGACAGGCGGAGGGCTAGGCACAGATACGCAGTATTTT
TRBV9	TRBD2	-	TRBJ2-7	CASSVAAAGGPGEQYF	TGTGCCAGCAGCGTAGCGGCTGCGGGAGGGCCGGGGGAGCAGTACTTC